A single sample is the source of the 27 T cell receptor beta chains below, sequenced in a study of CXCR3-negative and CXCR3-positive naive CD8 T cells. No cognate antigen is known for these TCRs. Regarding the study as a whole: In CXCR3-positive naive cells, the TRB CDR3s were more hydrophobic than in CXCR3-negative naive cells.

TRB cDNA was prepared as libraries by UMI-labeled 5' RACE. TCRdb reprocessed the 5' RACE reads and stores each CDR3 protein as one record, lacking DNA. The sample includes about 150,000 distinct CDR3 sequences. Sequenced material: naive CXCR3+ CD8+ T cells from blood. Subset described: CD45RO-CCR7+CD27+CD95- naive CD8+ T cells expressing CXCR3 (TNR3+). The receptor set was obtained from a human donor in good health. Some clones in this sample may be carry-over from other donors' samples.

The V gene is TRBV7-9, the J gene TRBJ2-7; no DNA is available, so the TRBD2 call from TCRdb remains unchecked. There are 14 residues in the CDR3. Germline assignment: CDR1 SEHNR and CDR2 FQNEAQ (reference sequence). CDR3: CASSDGTSVYEQYF. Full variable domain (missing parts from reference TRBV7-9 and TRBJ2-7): DTGVSQNPRHKITKRGQNVTFRCDPISEHNRLYWYRQTLGQGPEFLTYFQNEAQLEKSRLLSDRFSAERPKGSFSTLEIQRTEQGDSAMYLCASSDGTSVYEQYFGPGTRLTVT.

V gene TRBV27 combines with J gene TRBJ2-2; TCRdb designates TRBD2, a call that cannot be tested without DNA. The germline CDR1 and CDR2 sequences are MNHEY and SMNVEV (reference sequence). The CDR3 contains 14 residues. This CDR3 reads CASSGRESTGELFF.

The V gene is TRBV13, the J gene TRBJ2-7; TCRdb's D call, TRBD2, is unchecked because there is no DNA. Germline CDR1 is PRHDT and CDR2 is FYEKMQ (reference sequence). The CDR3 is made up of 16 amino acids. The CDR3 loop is CASSPGLAGATYEQYF.

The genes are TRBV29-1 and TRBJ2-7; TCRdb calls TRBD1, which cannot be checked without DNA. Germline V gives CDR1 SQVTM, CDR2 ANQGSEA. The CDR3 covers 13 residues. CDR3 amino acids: CSVTRDDSYEQYF.

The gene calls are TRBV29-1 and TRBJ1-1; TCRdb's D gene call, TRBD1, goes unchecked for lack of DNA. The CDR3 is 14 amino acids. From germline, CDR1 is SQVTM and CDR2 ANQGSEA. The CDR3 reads CSVVGTGGNTEAFF.

The CDR3 loop reads CASSPDRDEKLFF. The gene calls are TRBV4-3 and TRBJ1-4; TCRdb's D gene call, TRBD1, goes unchecked for lack of DNA. CDR1 is LGHNA and CDR2 is YSLEER in the germline V gene. The CDR3 is made up of 13 amino acids.

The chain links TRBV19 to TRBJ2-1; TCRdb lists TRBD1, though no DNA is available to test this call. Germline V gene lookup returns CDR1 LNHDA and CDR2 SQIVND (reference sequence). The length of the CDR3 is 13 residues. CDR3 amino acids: CASSISGASEQFF. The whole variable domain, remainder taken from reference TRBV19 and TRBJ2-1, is DGGITQSPKYLFRKEGQNVTLSCEQNLNHDAMYWYRQDPGQGLRLIYYSQIVNDFQKGDIAEGYSVSREKKESFPLTVTSAQKNPTAFYLCASSISGASEQFFGPGTRLTVL.

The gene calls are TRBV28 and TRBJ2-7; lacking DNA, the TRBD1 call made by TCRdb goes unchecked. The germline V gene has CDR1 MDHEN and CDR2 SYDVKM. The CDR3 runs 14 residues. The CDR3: CASSSGQNLYEQYF.

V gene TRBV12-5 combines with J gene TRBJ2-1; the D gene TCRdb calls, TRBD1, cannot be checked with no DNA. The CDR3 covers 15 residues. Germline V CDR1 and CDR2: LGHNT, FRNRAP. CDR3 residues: CASADPRYSYNEQFF.

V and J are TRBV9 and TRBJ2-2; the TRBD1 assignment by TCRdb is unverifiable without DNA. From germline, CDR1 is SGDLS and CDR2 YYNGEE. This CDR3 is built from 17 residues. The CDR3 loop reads CASSSRPGTEYTGELFF. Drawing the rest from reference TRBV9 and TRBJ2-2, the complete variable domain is DSGVTQTPKHLITATGQRVTLRCSPRSGDLSVYWYQQSLDQGLQFLIQYYNGEERAKGNILERFSAQQFPDLHSELNLSSLELGDSALYFCASSSRPGTEYTGELFFGEGSRLTVL.

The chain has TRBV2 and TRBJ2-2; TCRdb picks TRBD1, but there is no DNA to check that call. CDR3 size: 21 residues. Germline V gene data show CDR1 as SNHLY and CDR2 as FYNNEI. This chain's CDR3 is CASSEVPGQGGGFANTGELFF.

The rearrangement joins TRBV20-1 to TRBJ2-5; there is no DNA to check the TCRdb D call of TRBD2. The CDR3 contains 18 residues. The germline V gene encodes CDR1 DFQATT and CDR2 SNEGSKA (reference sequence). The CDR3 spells CSANAIGGGPIGGETQYF.

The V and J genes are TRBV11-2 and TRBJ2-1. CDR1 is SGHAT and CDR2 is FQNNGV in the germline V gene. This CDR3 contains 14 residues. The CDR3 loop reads CASSSVYSYNEQFF.

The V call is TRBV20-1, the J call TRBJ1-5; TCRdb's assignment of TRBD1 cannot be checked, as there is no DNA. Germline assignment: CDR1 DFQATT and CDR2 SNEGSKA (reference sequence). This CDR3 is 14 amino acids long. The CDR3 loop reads CSAYQGYSNQPQHF.

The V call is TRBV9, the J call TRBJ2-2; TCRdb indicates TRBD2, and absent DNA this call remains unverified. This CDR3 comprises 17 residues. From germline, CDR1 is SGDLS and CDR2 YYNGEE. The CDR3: CASSVGAGGPYTGELFF.

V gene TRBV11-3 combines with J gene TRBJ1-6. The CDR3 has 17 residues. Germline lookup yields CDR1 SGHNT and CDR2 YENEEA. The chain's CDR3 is CASSLDRQSSYNSPLHF.

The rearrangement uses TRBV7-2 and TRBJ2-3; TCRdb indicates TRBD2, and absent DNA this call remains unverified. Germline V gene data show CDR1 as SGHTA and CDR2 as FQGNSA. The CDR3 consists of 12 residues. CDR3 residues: CASSRLAGADYF. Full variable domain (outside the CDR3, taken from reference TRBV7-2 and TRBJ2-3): GAGVSQSPSNKVTEKGKDVELRCDPISGHTALYWYRQSLGQGLEFLIYFQGNSAPDKSGLPSDRFSAERTGGSVSTLTIQRTQQEDSAVYLCASSRLAGADYFGPGTRLTVL.

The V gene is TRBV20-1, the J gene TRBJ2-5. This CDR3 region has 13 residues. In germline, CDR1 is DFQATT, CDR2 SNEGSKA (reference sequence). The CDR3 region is CSAAPGYQETQYF.

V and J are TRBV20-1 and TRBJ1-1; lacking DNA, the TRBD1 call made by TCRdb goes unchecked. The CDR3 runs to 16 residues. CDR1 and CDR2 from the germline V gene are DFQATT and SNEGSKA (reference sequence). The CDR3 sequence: CSARAPGLRVNTEAFF.

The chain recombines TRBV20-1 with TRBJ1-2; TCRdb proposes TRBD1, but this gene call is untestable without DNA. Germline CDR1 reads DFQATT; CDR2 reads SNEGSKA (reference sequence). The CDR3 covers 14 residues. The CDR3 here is CSARSGGADYGYTF.

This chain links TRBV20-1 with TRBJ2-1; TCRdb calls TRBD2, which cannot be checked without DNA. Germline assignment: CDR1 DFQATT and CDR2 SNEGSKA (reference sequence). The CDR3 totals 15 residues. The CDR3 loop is CSARDGEGFTIEQFF.

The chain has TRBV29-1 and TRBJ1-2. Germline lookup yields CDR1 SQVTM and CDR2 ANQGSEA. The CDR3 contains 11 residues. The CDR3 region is CSVEIINGYTF.

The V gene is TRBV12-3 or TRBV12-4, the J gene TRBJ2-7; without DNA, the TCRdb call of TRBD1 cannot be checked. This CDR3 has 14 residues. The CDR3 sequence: CASSSGQGYLEQYF.

CDR3 amino acids: CSVVVSGGFSYEQYF. The V gene is TRBV29-1, the J gene TRBJ2-7; the TCRdb D gene call, TRBD2, has no DNA to confirm it. The CDR3 length is 15 residues. Germline V lookup: CDR1 SQVTM, CDR2 ANQGSEA.

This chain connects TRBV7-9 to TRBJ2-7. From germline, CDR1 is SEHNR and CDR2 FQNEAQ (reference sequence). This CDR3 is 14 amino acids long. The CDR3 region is CASSPDVNTYEQYF.

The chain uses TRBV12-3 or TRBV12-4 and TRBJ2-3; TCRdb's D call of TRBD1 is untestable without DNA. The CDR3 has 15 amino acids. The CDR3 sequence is CASTPWGGRTDTQYF.

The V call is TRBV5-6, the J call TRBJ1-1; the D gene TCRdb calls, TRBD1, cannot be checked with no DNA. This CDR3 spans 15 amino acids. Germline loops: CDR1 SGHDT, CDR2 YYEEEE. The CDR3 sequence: CASSPRTGANTEALF.